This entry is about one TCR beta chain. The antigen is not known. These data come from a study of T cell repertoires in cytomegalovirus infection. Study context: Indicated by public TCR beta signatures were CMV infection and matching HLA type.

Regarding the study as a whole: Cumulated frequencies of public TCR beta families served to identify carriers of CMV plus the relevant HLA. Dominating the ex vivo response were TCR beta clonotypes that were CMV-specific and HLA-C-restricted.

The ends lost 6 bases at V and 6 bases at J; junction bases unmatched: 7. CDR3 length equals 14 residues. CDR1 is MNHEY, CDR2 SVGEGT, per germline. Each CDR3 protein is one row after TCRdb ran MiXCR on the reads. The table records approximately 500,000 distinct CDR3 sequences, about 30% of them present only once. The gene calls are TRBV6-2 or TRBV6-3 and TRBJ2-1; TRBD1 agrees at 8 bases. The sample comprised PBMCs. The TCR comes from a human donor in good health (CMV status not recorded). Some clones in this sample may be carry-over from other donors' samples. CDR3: CASRRDRSLNEQFF. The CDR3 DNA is TGTGCCAGCAGAAGGGACAGGAGTCTCAATGAGCAGTTCTTC.